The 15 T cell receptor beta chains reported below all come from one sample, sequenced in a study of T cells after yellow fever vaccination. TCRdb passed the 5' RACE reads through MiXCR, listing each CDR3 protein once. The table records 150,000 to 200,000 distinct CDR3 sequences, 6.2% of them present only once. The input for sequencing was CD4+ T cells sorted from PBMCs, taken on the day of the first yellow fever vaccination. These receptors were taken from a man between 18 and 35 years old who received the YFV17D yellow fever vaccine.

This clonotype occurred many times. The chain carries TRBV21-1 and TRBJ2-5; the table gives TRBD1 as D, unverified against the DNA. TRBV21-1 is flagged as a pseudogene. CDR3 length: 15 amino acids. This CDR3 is CASSKVGRGEETQYF. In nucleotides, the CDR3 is TGTGCCAGCAGCAAAGTAGGCAGGGGCGAAGAGACCCAGTACTTC.

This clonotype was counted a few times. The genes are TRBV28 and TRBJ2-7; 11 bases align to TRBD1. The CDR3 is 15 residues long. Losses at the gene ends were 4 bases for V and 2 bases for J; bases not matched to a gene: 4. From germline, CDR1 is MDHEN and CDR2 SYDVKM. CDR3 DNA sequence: TGTGCCAGCAGTTCCGGACAGGGGGCCCCCTACGAGCAGTACGTC. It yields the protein CASSSGQGAPYEQYV.

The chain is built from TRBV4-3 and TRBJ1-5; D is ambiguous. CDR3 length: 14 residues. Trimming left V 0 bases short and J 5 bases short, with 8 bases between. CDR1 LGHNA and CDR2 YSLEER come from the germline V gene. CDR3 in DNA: TGCGCCAGCAGCCAAGATATGGGATATCAGCCCCAGCATTTT. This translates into CASSQDMGYQPQHF.

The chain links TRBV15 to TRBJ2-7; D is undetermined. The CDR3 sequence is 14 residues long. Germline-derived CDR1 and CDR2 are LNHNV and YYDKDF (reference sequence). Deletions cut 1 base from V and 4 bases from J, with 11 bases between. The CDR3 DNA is TGTGCCACCAGCAGAGTCGGGCTGGGATACGAGCAGTACGTC. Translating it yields CATSRVGLGYEQYV.

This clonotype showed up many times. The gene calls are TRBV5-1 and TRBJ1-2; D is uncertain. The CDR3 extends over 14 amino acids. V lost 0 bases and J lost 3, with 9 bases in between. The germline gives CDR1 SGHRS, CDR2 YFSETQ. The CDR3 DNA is TGCGCCAGCAGCTTGGCCAGGTCCGACTATGGCTACACCTTC. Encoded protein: CASSLARSDYGYTF.

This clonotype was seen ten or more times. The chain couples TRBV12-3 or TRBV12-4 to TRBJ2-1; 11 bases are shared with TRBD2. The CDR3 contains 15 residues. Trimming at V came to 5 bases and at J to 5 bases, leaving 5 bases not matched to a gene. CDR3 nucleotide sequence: TGTGCCAGCAGTCGTACTAGCGGGGGCGACAATGAGCAGTTCTTC. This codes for CASSRTSGGDNEQFF.

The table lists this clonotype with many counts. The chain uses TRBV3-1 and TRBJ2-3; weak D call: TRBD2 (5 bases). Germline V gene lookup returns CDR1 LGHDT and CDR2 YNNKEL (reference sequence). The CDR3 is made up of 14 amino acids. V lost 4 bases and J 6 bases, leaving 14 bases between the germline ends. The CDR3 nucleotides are TGTGCCAGCAGCCCCAGCGGCTTAACGGATACGCAGTATTTT. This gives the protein CASSPSGLTDTQYF.

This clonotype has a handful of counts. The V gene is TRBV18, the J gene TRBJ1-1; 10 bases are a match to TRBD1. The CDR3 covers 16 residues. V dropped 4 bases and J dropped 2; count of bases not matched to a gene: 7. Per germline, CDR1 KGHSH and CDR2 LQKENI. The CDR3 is CASSRTGTGENTEAFF. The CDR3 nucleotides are TGTGCCAGCTCACGTACCGGGACAGGGGAAAACACTGAAGCTTTCTTT.

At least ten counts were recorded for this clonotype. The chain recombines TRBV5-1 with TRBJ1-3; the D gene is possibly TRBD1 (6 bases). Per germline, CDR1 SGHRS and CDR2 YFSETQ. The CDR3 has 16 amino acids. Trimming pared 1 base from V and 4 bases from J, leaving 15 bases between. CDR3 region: CASSLRAQGSGNTIYF. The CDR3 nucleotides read TGCGCCAGCAGCTTGAGGGCTCAGGGGTCGGGAAACACCATATATTTT.

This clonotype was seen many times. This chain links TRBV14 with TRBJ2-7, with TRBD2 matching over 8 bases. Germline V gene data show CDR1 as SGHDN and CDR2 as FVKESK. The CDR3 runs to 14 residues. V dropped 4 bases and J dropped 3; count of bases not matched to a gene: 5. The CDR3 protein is CASSRTSYIYEQYF. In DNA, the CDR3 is TGTGCCAGCAGCCGGACTAGCTATATCTACGAGCAGTACTTC.

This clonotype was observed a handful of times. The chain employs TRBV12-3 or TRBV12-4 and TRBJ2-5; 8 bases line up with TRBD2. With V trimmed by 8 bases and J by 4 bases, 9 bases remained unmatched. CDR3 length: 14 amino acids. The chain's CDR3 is CASSGTSRRETQYF. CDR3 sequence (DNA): TGTGCCAGCTCCGGGACTAGTCGTAGAGAGACCCAGTACTTC.

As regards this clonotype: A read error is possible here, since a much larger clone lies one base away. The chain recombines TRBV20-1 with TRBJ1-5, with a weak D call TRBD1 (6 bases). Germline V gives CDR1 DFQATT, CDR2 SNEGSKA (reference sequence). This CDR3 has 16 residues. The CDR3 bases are TGCAGTGCCCCTCCGGTTGGGGGGCGCATCAATCAGGCCCAGCATTTT. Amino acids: CSAPPVGGRINQAQHF.

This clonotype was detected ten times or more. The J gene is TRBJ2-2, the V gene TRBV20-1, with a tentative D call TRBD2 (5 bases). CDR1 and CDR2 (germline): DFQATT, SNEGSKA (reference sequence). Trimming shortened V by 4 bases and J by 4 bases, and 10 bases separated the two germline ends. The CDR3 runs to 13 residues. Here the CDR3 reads CSAMDLPTGELFF. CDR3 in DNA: TGCAGTGCTATGGACTTACCCACCGGGGAGCTGTTTTTT.

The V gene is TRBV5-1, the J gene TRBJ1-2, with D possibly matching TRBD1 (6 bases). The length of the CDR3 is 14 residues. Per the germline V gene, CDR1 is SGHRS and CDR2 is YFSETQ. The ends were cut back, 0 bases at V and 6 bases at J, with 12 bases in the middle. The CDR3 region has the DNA TGCGCCAGCAGCTTGGATGGGGGGCTCAATGGCTACACCTTC. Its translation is CASSLDGGLNGYTF.

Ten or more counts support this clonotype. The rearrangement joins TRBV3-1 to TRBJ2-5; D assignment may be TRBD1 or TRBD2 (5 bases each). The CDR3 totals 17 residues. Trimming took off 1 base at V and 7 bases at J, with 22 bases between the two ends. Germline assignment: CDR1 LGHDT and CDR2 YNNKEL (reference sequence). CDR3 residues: CASSQGYSGTAKGTQYF. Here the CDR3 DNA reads TGTGCCAGCAGCCAAGGGTACTCCGGGACGGCGAAAGGGACCCAGTACTTC.